The source of this T cell receptor (beta chain) is a study of blood T cell repertoires in COVID-19. At the level of the study: The origin of the acute and convalescent COVID-19 samples was the United States, Italy and Spain. T cells, B-cell-depleted T cells, or PBMCs supplied cDNA or gDNA.

Original handling: Reference gene primer amplification in the assay estimated nucleated cell counts. TCRdb keeps only in-frame clones here, not all; method: immunoSEQ multiplex PCR. V, J and clone size are those of that table, while D and trimming were read from the DNA. The data show roughly 76,000 clones, around 86% seen once. There are 15 residues in the CDR3. Germline CDR1 reads ENHRY; CDR2 reads SYGVKD. The V gene end was trimmed by 4 bases and the J gene end by 6 bases; junction bases not matched to a gene: 7. The sequenced sample consisted of peripheral blood. The TCR was taken from an elderly woman with active or convalescent COVID-19. This chain joins TRBV10-3 and TRBJ2-7; 12 bases agree with TRBD1. The CDR3 spells CAISALPGQGAEQYF. CDR3 DNA: TGTGCCATCAGTGCACTGCCGGGACAGGGGGCCGAGCAGTACTTC.